Below, 24 T cell receptor beta chains from the same sample are listed, as sequenced in a study of blood T cell repertoires in COVID-19 (dated by TCRdb to 2018 to 2021). Libraries were constructed by the immunoSEQ multiplex PCR assay. Here the immuneACCESS table is served through TCRdb, limited to in-frame sequences with V and J called. Missing clones are a known gap in these copies; in checked studies unresolved V genes cover under half, and the rest lacks a known reason. Here the sample has some 60,000 clones; about 76% occur a single time. The top ten constitute under 30% of the sample. The sequenced material came from peripheral blood. Receptors were obtained from a woman of 80 years or more with active or convalescent COVID-19.

This clone was detected once. V usage is TRBV5-1 and J usage is TRBJ1-1; TRBD1 might be the D (6 bases). V was pared by 6 bases and J by 0 bases, with 12 bases between. This CDR3 has 14 amino acids. The V gene's germline CDR1 is SGHRS and CDR2 YFSETQ. CDR3 residues: CASTQDSVNTEAFF. CDR3 bases: TGCGCCAGCACCCAGGACAGCGTGAACACTGAAGCTTTCTTT.

The V gene is TRBV6-5, the J gene TRBJ2-7, with TRBD2 identical over 12 bases. This CDR3 has 14 residues. CDR1 is MNHEY, CDR2 SVGAGI, per germline. V gave up 6 bases and J gave up 4 bases; unmatched junction bases: 4. The CDR3, as DNA: TGTGCCAGCAGGCTAGCGGGGGGGCGGTACGAGCAGTACTTC. It is translated as CASRLAGGRYEQYF.

The CDR3: CASSLLASGGDEQFF. Written as DNA, the CDR3 is TGTGCCAGCAGCTTATTGGCTAGCGGGGGGGATGAGCAGTTCTTC. The V and J genes are TRBV7-8 and TRBJ2-1; 12 bases map to TRBD2. J gave up 8 bases and V 2 bases, and 4 bases lay outside the gene matches. Germline V gives CDR1 SGHVS, CDR2 FQNEAQ. The CDR3 extends over 15 amino acids.

This chain's CDR3 is CASSRIGEADVTYEQYF. CDR3 nucleotides: TGTGCCAGCAGCCGCATAGGTGAAGCGGATGTCACCTACGAGCAGTACTTC. This chain uses TRBV28 with TRBJ2-7; maybe TRBD2 (5 bases). CDR1 MDHEN and CDR2 SYDVKM come from the germline V gene. There are 17 residues in the CDR3. V dropped 6 bases and J dropped 2 bases, with 23 bases sitting between them.

CDR3 coding DNA: TGTGCCAGCAGTTTACAACAGGGGGCCTGGCACACTGAAGCTTTCTTT. Translation gives CASSLQQGAWHTEAFF. The rearrangement uses TRBV28 and TRBJ1-1; 9 bases are shared with TRBD1. This CDR3 is built from 16 residues. V shed 2 bases, J shed 3 bases, and the junction held 7 bases outside the gene matches. In germline, CDR1 is MDHEN, CDR2 SYDVKM.

The chain joins TRBV7-2 to TRBJ2-7; the match to TRBD2 covers 11 bases. CDR1 and CDR2 from the germline V gene are SGHTA and FQGNSA. V lost 3 bases and J lost 2; bases outside the gene matches: 9. This CDR3 comprises 17 residues. CDR3 residues: CASSFELGLAEAYEQYF. The DNA for the CDR3 is TGTGCCAGCAGCTTCGAGCTGGGACTAGCGGAGGCCTACGAGCAGTACTTC. Full variable domain (missing parts from reference TRBV7-2 and TRBJ2-7): GAGVSQSPSNKVTEKGKDVELRCDPISGHTALYWYRQSLGQGLEFLIYFQGNSAPDKSGLPSDRFSAERTGGSVSTLTIQRTQQEDSAVYLCASSFELGLAEAYEQYFGPGTRLTVT.

The V call is TRBV11-2, the J call TRBJ2-7; 8 positions match TRBD1. V trimming: 0 bases; J trimming: 4 bases; junction bases outside the gene matches: 14. The CDR3 runs 18 residues. Per the germline V gene, CDR1 is SGHAT and CDR2 is FQNNGV. This chain's CDR3 is CASSLEMDLLTGVYEQYF. For the CDR3, the DNA is TGTGCCAGCAGCTTAGAAATGGACCTTTTGACAGGGGTGTACGAGCAGTACTTC. The complete variable domain, with remaining parts taken from reference TRBV11-2 and TRBJ2-7, reads EAGVAQSPRYKIIEKRQSVAFWCNPISGHATLYWYQQILGQGPKLLIQFQNNGVVDDSQLPKDRFSAERLKGVDSTLKIQPAKLEDSAVYLCASSLEMDLLTGVYEQYFGPGTRLTVT.

About this clone itself: Other DNA sequences within the sample encode an identical CDR3. The genes are TRBV7-2 and TRBJ2-1; 7 positions agree with TRBD2. The ends lost 4 bases at V and 3 bases at J; junction bases unmatched: 6. Germline V gene sequence: CDR1 SGHTA, CDR2 FQGNSA. The length of the CDR3 is 15 residues. This chain's CDR3 is CASSSTGTNYNEQFF. CDR3 coding DNA: TGTGCCAGCAGCTCAACCGGGACTAACTACAATGAGCAGTTCTTC. The variable domain in full, with the rest retrieved from reference TRBV7-2 and TRBJ2-1, is GAGVSQSPSNKVTEKGKDVELRCDPISGHTALYWYRQSLGQGLEFLIYFQGNSAPDKSGLPSDRFSAERTGGSVSTLTIQRTQQEDSAVYLCASSSTGTNYNEQFFGPGTRLTVL.

V is TRBV5-1 and J is TRBJ2-1; 7 nucleotides align to TRBD2. The V and J ends lost 4 bases and 0 bases, in that order; junction bases with no gene match: 13. CDR3 size: 18 residues. From germline, CDR1 is SGHRS and CDR2 YFSETQ. The CDR3 DNA follows: TGCGCCAGCAGCCAACTCCCGGGAGGTCGGAGCTCCTACAATGAGCAGTTCTTC. This gives the protein CASSQLPGGRSSYNEQFF.

The rearrangement links TRBV3-1 (or the pseudogene TRBV3-2) to TRBJ2-2, with 8 nucleotides matching TRBD2. The CDR3 consists of 15 residues. The germline V gene encodes CDR1 LGHDT and CDR2 YNNKEL (reference sequence). The ends lost 7 bases at V and 4 bases at J; junction bases unmatched: 8. The DNA of the CDR3 is TGTGCCAGCACCACGGGACTAGTTTTCACCGGGGAGCTGTTTTTT. This sequence encodes CASTTGLVFTGELFF.

The chain joins TRBV6-2 or TRBV6-3 to TRBJ2-4; 8 bases map to TRBD2. The CDR3 is 15 residues long. CDR1 and CDR2 (germline): MNHEY, SVGEGT. V shed 4 bases and J 7 bases; nucleotides not matched to a gene: 9. CDR3 sequence: CASSSLPGGANIQYF. CDR3 bases: TGTGCCAGCAGTTCCCTCCCGGGGGGGGCGAACATTCAGTACTTC.

The genes are TRBV28 and TRBJ1-6; no clear D. The V end lost 5 bases, the J end lost 5 bases, and 13 bases lay between the germline ends. This CDR3 has 15 residues. In germline, CDR1 is MDHEN, CDR2 SYDVKM. CDR3 sequence (DNA): TGTGCCAGCAGTCCCGGGAACCTTAATAATTCACCCCTCCACTTT. Translation: CASSPGNLNNSPLHF.

The CDR3 nucleotides are TGTGCCAGCAGCGAAATACTTACCGGGACACCTATGAACACTGAAGCTTTCTTT. It encodes CASSEILTGTPMNTEAFF. This rearrangement joins TRBV6-1 to TRBJ1-1, with D tentatively TRBD1 (6 bases). The CDR3 spans 18 residues. V was clipped by 6 bases and J by 0 bases, with 23 bases between them. Germline V lookup: CDR1 MNHNS, CDR2 SASEGT.

This chain connects TRBV6-2 or TRBV6-3 to TRBJ1-6, with TRBD1 as a possible D gene (5 bases). Per germline, CDR1 MNHEY and CDR2 SVGEGT. V was clipped by 5 bases and J by 7 bases, with 12 bases between them. The length of the CDR3 is 14 residues. The CDR3 is CASSTGTGNSPLHF. The CDR3 DNA sequence: TGTGCCAGCAGTACAGGTACTGGCAATTCACCCCTCCACTTT.

This chain joins TRBV5-6 and TRBJ2-2; unclear D gene. Germline CDR1 is SGHDT and CDR2 is YYEEEE. CDR3 length equals 13 residues. V was shortened by 4 bases and J by 4 bases, with 8 bases between the two germline ends. CDR3 region: CASSPRFTGELFF. The CDR3 bases are TGTGCCAGCAGCCCCAGGTTCACCGGGGAGCTGTTTTTT.

V gene TRBV29-1 combines with J gene TRBJ1-5; maybe TRBD1 (5 bases). Germline V gene data show CDR1 as SQVTM and CDR2 as ANQGSEA. The CDR3 covers 14 residues. V was shortened by 4 bases and J by 2 bases, with 12 bases between the two germline ends. The chain's CDR3 is CSVAEQGGNQPQHF. The CDR3 nucleotides read TGCAGCGTTGCGGAGCAGGGTGGCAATCAGCCCCAGCATTTT.

The chain combines TRBV5-1 with TRBJ1-1; tentative D call: TRBD1 (5 bases). This CDR3 comprises 14 residues. V gave up 6 bases and J gave up 3 bases, with 15 bases separating them. Germline assignment: CDR1 SGHRS and CDR2 YFSETQ. This CDR3 reads CASTLWGADTEAFF. In nucleotides, the CDR3 is TGCGCCAGCACCCTTTGGGGCGCAGACACTGAAGCTTTCTTT.

V gene TRBV19 combines with J gene TRBJ1-1; no reliable D call. Deletions cut 5 bases from V and 4 bases from J, with 5 bases between. The germline gives CDR1 LNHDA, CDR2 SQIVND (reference sequence). The length of the CDR3 is 11 residues. CDR3 protein: CASSVSTEAFF. The CDR3 nucleotides are TGTGCCAGTAGTGTCTCCACTGAAGCTTTCTTT.

V gene TRBV3-1 (or the pseudogene TRBV3-2) combines with J gene TRBJ1-2; D is unresolved. V lost 4 bases and J 3 bases, leaving 9 bases between the germline ends. Germline V gene sequence: CDR1 LGHDT, CDR2 YNNKEL (reference sequence). The CDR3 runs 13 residues. In DNA form, the CDR3 reads TGTGCCAGCAGCCCGGTGAGCTACTATGGCTACACCTTC. Residues: CASSPVSYYGYTF.

The chain joins TRBV6-6 to TRBJ2-7, with D perhaps matching TRBD2 (5 bases). The length of the CDR3 is 15 residues. The ends were cut back, 9 bases at V and 2 bases at J, with 20 bases in the middle. Germline CDR1 reads MNHNY; CDR2 reads SVGAGI (reference sequence). The CDR3 here is CASTPRVGETYEQYF. The CDR3 DNA is TGTGCCAGTACCCCTCGGGTCGGGGAGACCTACGAGCAGTACTTC.

V and J are TRBV5-5 and TRBJ1-6, with D unclear. The length of the CDR3 is 17 residues. The V end was cut by 0 bases, the J end by 6 bases, with 16 bases between. Per the germline V gene, CDR1 is SGHKS and CDR2 is YYEKEE (reference sequence). CDR3 sequence (DNA): TGTGCCAGCAGCTTGGTCCCAGGAGGTGGAGCTAATTCACCCCTCCACTTT. Residues: CASSLVPGGGANSPLHF.

The rearrangement uses TRBV11-3 and TRBJ2-5, with 7 bases identical to TRBD2. Trimming cost V 4 bases and J 0 bases; bases outside gene matches: 5. Germline V gene lookup returns CDR1 SGHNT and CDR2 YENEEA. The CDR3 runs to 15 residues. Here the CDR3 reads CASSWGGGNQETQYF. The DNA for the CDR3 is TGTGCCAGCAGCTGGGGGGGTGGAAACCAAGAGACCCAGTACTTC. Based on the CDR3 plus reference TRBV11-3 and TRBJ2-5, the full variable domain is EAGVVQSPRYKIIEKKQPVAFWCNPISGHNTLYWYLQNLGQGPELLIRYENEEAVDDSQLPKDRFSAERLKGVDSTLKIQPAELGDSAVYLCASSWGGGNQETQYFGPGTRLLVL.

The rearrangement uses TRBV7-2 and TRBJ2-3; D may be TRBD2 (7 bases). The germline CDR1 and CDR2 sequences are SGHTA and FQGNSA. Trimming removed 5 bases at V and 1 base at J, with 13 bases between. CDR3 length: 15 residues. The CDR3 protein is CASSGEGVGTDTQYF. The CDR3 region has the DNA TGTGCCAGCAGCGGGGAGGGGGTTGGCACAGATACGCAGTATTTT.

V is TRBV24-1 and J is TRBJ1-3; 10 positions agree with TRBD1. Germline values: CDR1 KGHDR, CDR2 SFDVKD. Germline trimming cut 0 bases from V and 2 bases from J; bases unmatched to any gene: 3. This CDR3 has 17 amino acids. In DNA, the CDR3 is TGTGCCACCAGTGATTTGATAGGACAGGGGGCTGGAAACACCATATATTTT. Its protein product is CATSDLIGQGAGNTIYF.